Below, 29 T cell receptor beta chains from the same sample are listed, as sequenced in a study of T cell repertoires in cytomegalovirus infection. One entry per CDR3 protein results from TCRdb running MiXCR on the reads. The sample lists just under 550,000 distinct CDR3 sequences, around 27% occurring once. Sequenced: PBMCs. These receptor sequences come from a human donor in good health (CMV status not recorded). Some clones in this sample may be carry-over from other donors' samples.

This rearrangement joins TRBV11-2 to TRBJ1-2; tentative D call: TRBD1 (5 bases). Trimming left V 10 bases short and J 7 bases short, with 13 bases between. The germline V gene has CDR1 SGHAT and CDR2 FQNNGV. The CDR3 sequence is 11 residues long. For the CDR3, the DNA is TGTGCCACCGCGGGGGGGTCTGGCTACACCTTC. This encodes CATAGGSGYTF.

In its sample, this clonotype was seen many times. The chain is built from TRBV7-2 and TRBJ1-4; D call uncertain. Germline V gene lookup returns CDR1 SGHTA and CDR2 FQGNSA. Trimming removed 5 bases from V and 8 bases from J, with 21 bases in between. CDR3 length: 16 amino acids. The chain's CDR3 is CASSAANGGVNEKLFF. CDR3 nucleotide sequence: TGTGCCAGCAGCGCCGCAAATGGCGGGGTGAACGAAAAACTGTTTTTT.

This sequence joins TRBV15 and TRBJ2-2; D is uncertain. Trimming took off 0 bases at V and 5 bases at J, with 7 bases between the two ends. CDR1 is LNHNV and CDR2 is YYDKDF in the germline V gene (reference sequence). The CDR3 extends over 14 amino acids. The CDR3 bases are TGTGCCACCAGCAGAGATCCCCTAACCGGGGAGCTGTTTTTT. Translating it yields CATSRDPLTGELFF.

This clonotype was counted a single time. The CDR3 region has the DNA TGTGCCAGCAGGGCCGGGACTAGAAGGCAAGAGACCCAGTACTTC. This gives the protein CASRAGTRRQETQYF. The chain is built from TRBV12-3 or TRBV12-4 and TRBJ2-5; 8 bases line up with TRBD2. V shed 6 bases, J shed 2 bases, and the junction held 8 bases outside the gene matches. This CDR3 contains 15 residues.

V and J are TRBV20-1 and TRBJ2-1; 9 bases match TRBD2. Germline lookup yields CDR1 DFQATT and CDR2 SNEGSKA (reference sequence). V trimming: 5 bases; J trimming: 2 bases; junction bases outside the gene matches: 13. The CDR3 runs to 17 residues. CDR3 region: CSAHTSSAGGAYNEQFF. DNA for the CDR3: TGCAGTGCTCACACTAGCTCAGCGGGAGGAGCCTACAATGAGCAGTTCTTC.

This chain joins TRBV28 and TRBJ2-6; perhaps TRBD2 as D (7 bases). CDR3 length: 17 residues. Trimming took 5 bases from V and 2 from J, leaving 16 bases between them. Germline assignment: CDR1 MDHEN and CDR2 SYDVKM. The CDR3 nucleotides read TGTGCCAGCAGTCAACCCGAGGGGGGGGCTGGGGCCAACGTCCTGACTTTC. As protein: CASSQPEGGAGANVLTF.

This clonotype has a handful of counts. This rearrangement joins TRBV7-2 to TRBJ2-1; perhaps TRBD1 as D (5 bases). With 1 base removed from V and 13 bases from J, the gap between germline ends came to 26 bases. Germline CDR1 and CDR2: SGHTA and FQGNSA. This CDR3 has 17 amino acids. In nucleotides, the CDR3 is TGTGCCAGCAGCTTAGAACCTGGACCTGGCTCAAAAACAGGCCAGTTCTTC. Protein product: CASSLEPGPGSKTGQFF.

The gene calls are TRBV6-4 and TRBJ2-7; D is uncertain. Germline lookup yields CDR1 MRHNA and CDR2 SNTAGT. The germline V and J ends were trimmed by 7 bases and 6 bases, with 16 bases remaining between them. The CDR3 totals 13 residues. The CDR3, as DNA: TGTGCCAGCACCGAGACTGGGTGGGGCGAGCAGTACGTC. It codes for CASTETGWGEQYV.

The chain couples TRBV12-5 to TRBJ2-1, with 10 bases aligning to TRBD2. Germline trimming cut 0 bases from V and 5 bases from J; bases unmatched to any gene: 7. This CDR3 region has 17 residues. Germline V gene data show CDR1 as LGHNT and CDR2 as FRNRAP. The CDR3, as DNA: TGTGCTAGTGGTTTGGTCCACACTAGCGGGACCAACAATGAGCAGTTCTTC. Translating it yields CASGLVHTSGTNNEQFF.

This clonotype was detected ten times or more. For the CDR3, the DNA is TGTGCCAGCAGTTTACCGTCCCAGCGGGGAGGGAATGAGCAGTTCTTC. This codes for CASSLPSQRGGNEQFF. The J gene is TRBJ2-1, the V gene TRBV12-3 or TRBV12-4; 7 bases fit TRBD2. Trimming at V came to 2 bases and at J to 7 bases, leaving 11 bases not matched to a gene. This CDR3 contains 16 residues.

The V gene is TRBV24-1, the J gene TRBJ1-5, with unresolved D. Deletions cut 5 bases from V and 6 bases from J, with 13 bases between. Germline assignment: CDR1 KGHDR and CDR2 SFDVKD. CDR3 length: 14 residues. In DNA form, the CDR3 reads TGTGCCACCAGTGCTAGCCCATGGGTTCAGCCCCAGCATTTT. It specifies CATSASPWVQPQHF.

This clonotype was counted many times. The rearrangement links TRBV7-2 to TRBJ2-3; TRBD1 agrees at 8 bases. Looked up from germline, CDR1 is SGHTA and CDR2 is FQGNSA. J was trimmed by 2 bases and V by 4 bases; bases with no gene match: 14. This CDR3 is 18 amino acids long. The CDR3: CASSSPGQEPLITDTQYF. The CDR3 DNA is TGTGCCAGCAGCTCCCCGGGACAGGAGCCGCTGATCACAGATACGCAGTATTTT.

This chain links TRBV4-1 with TRBJ2-3, with D possibly TRBD2 on 5 matching bases. With 3 bases removed from V and 0 bases from J, the gap between germline ends came to 13 bases. This CDR3 contains 16 residues. In germline, CDR1 is MGHRA, CDR2 YSYEKL. The CDR3 loop reads CASSQAEAASTDTQYF. CDR3 bases: TGCGCCAGCAGCCAGGCCGAAGCGGCTAGCACAGATACGCAGTATTTT.

This clonotype was detected many times. The rearrangement links TRBV7-9 to TRBJ2-7; maybe TRBD1 (5 bases). This CDR3 contains 13 residues. Germline lookup yields CDR1 SEHNR and CDR2 FQNEAQ (reference sequence). V lost 5 bases and J 6 bases, leaving 14 bases between the germline ends. The CDR3 bases are TGTGCCAGCAGCCGCGCCGTCCAGGGCGAGCAGTACGTC. Its translation is CASSRAVQGEQYV.

This sequence joins TRBV19 and TRBJ2-7; 9 nucleotides align to TRBD1. This CDR3 has 13 amino acids. Trimming cost V 7 bases and J 5 bases; bases outside gene matches: 6. Germline V CDR1 and CDR2: LNHDA, SQIVND (reference sequence). The CDR3 DNA reads TGTGCCAGTACTGAACAGGGGGCGAACGAGCAGTACTTC. It is translated as CASTEQGANEQYF.

V is TRBV11-2 and J is TRBJ2-7; D not resolved. Germline values: CDR1 SGHAT, CDR2 FQNNGV. The length of the CDR3 is 14 residues. V lost 4 bases, J lost 5 bases, and 15 bases lay in between. Here the CDR3 DNA reads TGTGCCAGCAGCTCGCTCGGTACAACGAACGAGCAGTACGTC. Translating gives CASSSLGTTNEQYV.

In this sample, this clonotype turned up many times. The gene calls are TRBV12-3 or TRBV12-4 and TRBJ2-3; perhaps TRBD1 as D (5 bases). V lost 2 bases and J lost 8, with 8 bases in between. This CDR3 contains 12 residues. This CDR3 reads CASSLSQGTQYF. The CDR3 nucleotides are TGTGCCAGCAGTTTATCCCAGGGTACGCAGTATTTT.

With regard to this clonotype: Sequence at one end of the junction differs from germline and may be a read error. The gene calls are TRBV20-1 and TRBJ1-2; 12 bases fit TRBD1. CDR3 length equals 14 residues. Germline V gene lookup returns CDR1 DFQATT and CDR2 SNEGSKA (reference sequence). CDR3 in DNA: TGCAGTGCTAGACCGGGACAGGGGGCGAATGGCTACTCCTTC. Translation: CSARPGQGANGYSF.

The chain uses TRBV5-1 and TRBJ2-3; D gene ambiguous. Trimming removed 5 bases from V and 2 bases from J, with 12 bases in between. Per the germline V gene, CDR1 is SGHRS and CDR2 is YFSETQ. The CDR3 sequence is 14 residues long. The CDR3 DNA sequence: TGCGCCAGCAGACCAACCCCGGCCACAGATACGCAGTATTTT. Amino acids: CASRPTPATDTQYF.

The V and J genes are TRBV20-1 and TRBJ1-1, with no clear D. CDR1 DFQATT and CDR2 SNEGSKA come from the germline V gene (reference sequence). CDR3 length: 13 amino acids. V lost 6 bases to trimming and J lost 6 bases, with 17 bases between them. The CDR3: CSASATDYAEAFF. The DNA for the CDR3 is TGCAGTGCCTCGGCTACAGACTACGCTGAAGCTTTCTTT.

A few counts support this clonotype. V is TRBV7-4 and J is TRBJ2-7; no clear D gene. Trimming pared 3 bases from V and 4 bases from J, leaving 13 bases between. The germline CDR1 and CDR2 sequences are SGHVT and SQSDAQ. The CDR3 has 14 amino acids. CDR3 amino acids: CASSFTGPLYEQYF. DNA of the CDR3: TGTGCCAGCAGCTTTACCGGGCCCCTATACGAGCAGTACTTC.

The sample holds a few counts of this clonotype. The chain joins TRBV5-6 to TRBJ2-7; the D gene could be TRBD1 or TRBD2 (5 bases each). The CDR3 totals 16 residues. CDR1 and CDR2 from the germline V gene are SGHDT and YYEEEE. The germline V and J ends were trimmed by 0 bases and 3 bases, with 16 bases remaining between them. The CDR3 coding sequence is TGTGCCAGCAGCTTGGGGGTCGGGGCTAGGGTCTACGAGCAGTACTTC. Protein: CASSLGVGARVYEQYF. The whole variable domain, filled in from reference TRBV5-6 and TRBJ2-7, reads DAGVTQSPTHLIKTRGQQVTLRCSPKSGHDTVSWYQQALGQGPQFIFQYYEEEERQRGNFPDRFSGHQFPNYSSELNVNALLLGDSALYLCASSLGVGARVYEQYFGPGTRLTVT.

This rearrangement joins TRBV2 to TRBJ1-3; 8 bases agree with TRBD1. This CDR3 has 16 residues. The V gene end was trimmed by 5 bases and the J gene end by 4 bases; junction bases not matched to a gene: 10. Germline-derived CDR1 and CDR2 are SNHLY and FYNNEI. The CDR3 sequence is CASSSEGAGGGNTIYF. CDR3 DNA: TGTGCCAGCAGTTCCGAAGGTGCAGGGGGCGGAAACACCATATATTTT.

This chain links TRBV10-3 with TRBJ2-1; TRBD2 aligns across 8 bases. CDR1 and CDR2 from the germline V gene are ENHRY and SYGVKD. V was clipped by 6 bases and J by 8 bases; unmatched bases: 15. The CDR3 covers 16 residues. The CDR3 spells CAISERVGTRHDEQFF. Written as DNA, the CDR3 is TGTGCCATCAGCGAGAGGGTGGGGACTAGGCACGATGAGCAGTTCTTC.

This clonotype appeared a few times. The V gene is TRBV12-3 or TRBV12-4, the J gene TRBJ1-2; a weak D match, TRBD1 (6 bases). This CDR3 has 14 residues. The V gene lost 5 bases and the J gene lost 9 bases, with 19 bases spanning the gap. CDR3 sequence: CASSPFRGSGRYTF. CDR3 coding DNA: TGTGCCAGCAGTCCCTTCAGGGGAAGCGGTCGCTACACCTTC.

The V gene is TRBV5-4, the J gene TRBJ1-4; 9 bases map to TRBD1. The CDR3 runs to 14 residues. The junction had 5 bases not matched to a gene; V was cut back by 4 bases and J by 7 bases. Germline V gene sequence: CDR1 SGHNT, CDR2 YYREEE (reference sequence). CDR3 amino acids: CASSLQGATEKLFF. CDR3 bases: TGTGCCAGCAGCCTACAGGGGGCTACTGAAAAACTGTTTTTT.

This clonotype was seen a handful of times. The chain uses TRBV11-2 and TRBJ1-2, with D uncertain. Trimming took off 4 bases at V and 4 bases at J, with 10 bases between the two ends. CDR3 length: 13 residues. CDR1 SGHAT and CDR2 FQNNGV come from the germline V gene. CDR3 region: CASSSRVFYGYTF. The CDR3 DNA follows: TGTGCCAGCAGCTCTAGGGTATTCTATGGCTACACCTTC.

A note on this clonotype: This may arise from a read error, as a much more abundant clone is one base away. As DNA, the CDR3 is TGTGCCAGCAGCTTAGGATTGTGGGGGCGTCAGTCCTATGGCTACACCTTC. This sequence encodes CASSLGLWGRQSYGYTF. This chain uses TRBV7-2 with TRBJ1-2, with a tentative D call TRBD1 (6 bases). This CDR3 has 17 residues. CDR1 and CDR2 (germline): SGHTA, FQGNSA. Trimming took off 1 base at V and 4 bases at J, with 19 bases between the two ends.

The genes are TRBV6-1 and TRBJ2-5, with 9 bases matching TRBD2. J lost 3 bases, V lost 6 bases, and 2 bases had no gene match. CDR1 MNHNS and CDR2 SASEGT come from the germline V gene. This CDR3 spans 13 amino acids. CDR3 loop: CASRRLAEETQYF. CDR3 nucleotide sequence: TGTGCCAGCAGGAGACTAGCGGAAGAGACCCAGTACTTC.